Described below is a single T cell receptor beta chain sequence and its context. Its target antigen remains unknown. No per-base quality is available; no much larger clone lies one base away. To prepare the library, 5' RACE was applied. Sequencing relied on an Illumina HiSeq 2500. A second roughly 6 to 11 cycle PCR used a sample-barcoded 5' primer and a J-beta primer mix. A unique molecular identifier was introduced onto each TCR beta cDNA molecule by a template-switch 5' adaptor carrying 12 random nucleotides. At least 2.5 million CDR3-containing paired-end reads were obtained from each sample. First-strand cDNA was synthesized from all RNA with the Mint cDNA synthesis kit, primed by a TRBC-specific oligonucleotide. All cDNA was treated with uracil-DNA glycosylase and then went through a first 18-cycle PCR with the universal primers M1SS and BC2_uni_R. The authors' analysis ran thus. For normalization, 1 million high-quality reads, each with a distinct molecular identifier, were randomly selected from each sample. Reads with shared molecular identifiers were discarded instead of being binned into consensus sequences. MiTCR, with a Q25 quality threshold and the strictest error-elimination algorithm, was used for CDR3 identification, clonotype clustering and error correction. A nonparametric unseen species model with Euler transformation was used to estimate a lower bound on total TCR beta diversity. TCRdb handled the public reads itself, with Q25 trimming in fastp and clone calling in MiXCR, and kept productive beta chains. Each entry is one CDR3 protein sequence, shown with its most common DNA and genes. Clone size and V and J calls follow TCRdb, not the original study. Within this sample are about 320,000 distinct CDR3 sequences, with 25% to 30% of them counted one time only. Of the sample, 29% falls within the top ten clones.

The data were taken from a study of blood T cells in healthy people across ages (dated by TCRdb to the mid-2010s). With regard to the full study: In model experiments, template switching captured roughly one uniquely barcoded TCR beta cDNA molecule for every two T cells. For two donors (one aged 18 to 30 and one aged 80 or older), the study analyzed two additional independent replicas of 1 million unique cDNA reads from the same blood draw. Using deep sequencing normalized with unique cDNA molecular identifiers, the study measured how TCR beta repertoire diversity changes with age. Donors were grouped into four age groups: young (average roughly 16 years), middle-aged (under 40), aged (about 60) and long-lived (over 80). To avoid experimental bias, donors of different ages were distributed randomly across sequencing lanes. Here is what the overall study found, with its caveats: Observed TCR beta diversity per million T cells fell roughly linearly with age, and a significant reduction was already apparent by age around 36. A strong correlation was found between observed TCR beta diversity and the percentage of naive T cells measured by flow cytometry. The long-lived group showed more naive CD4+ T cells, fewer expanded clones and increased TCR diversity than the aged group, suggesting age selection. Because donor CMV infection status was unknown, age-related changes in expanded clonotypes were potentially confounded. Estimates of total diversity based on one million sequenced T cells were considered lower bounds and underestimates. Bulk unsorted PBMC profiling prevented conclusive comparison of naive and antigen-experienced compartments.

Donors were a few dozen systemically healthy Caucasian individuals from Russia aged roughly 6 to 100 years. Approximately 9.3 milliliters of peripheral blood were drawn from each donor into EDTA-treated Vacutainer tubes. Ficoll-Paque density-gradient centrifugation was used to isolate PBMCs, with at least 7 million per sample. Trizol reagent was used to extract total RNA from the PBMCs, yielding at least 6 micrograms per sample. Naive CD45RAhigh/CD27high T cell percentages were measured by flow cytometry on a PBMC aliquot from every donor. The CDR3, from cysteine to phenylalanine, totals 13 residues. Of all the DNA, just the CDR3 is kept, 39 bases in frame from base 1. V lost 6 bases and J lost 2 bases, and the count of bases not matched to a germline gene is 3.

The clonotype originates from a woman between 65 and 79 years old in good health. The V and J segments used are TRBV12-3 or TRBV12-4 and TRBJ1-2; 7 of the junction bases match TRBD1. Sequencing input: blood. Here is the DNA: TGTGCCAGCAGAGGGGACAGCAACTATGGCTACACCTTC. It translates as CASRGDSNYGYTF.